The 11 T cell receptor beta chains presented below share a single source sample, sequenced in a study of graft-versus-host responses after intestinal transplantation (dated by TCRdb to the early 2020s). Taken with the paper, the label for time point translates to: cells obtained before transplantation from donor or recipient. In mixed lymphocyte reactions, roughly 200,000 CFSE-labeled pre-transplant responders were plated with roughly 200,000 irradiated violet-dye-labeled stimulators and cultured for around 6 days. Library preparation used the immunoSEQ multiplex PCR assay. TCRdb mirrors the immuneACCESS table, restricted to in-frame sequences. Some clones are absent from its copies; in checked studies, under half trace to an unresolved V gene, and the reason for the others is unknown. For this sample the table gives about 22,000 clones, of which 35% to 50% were detected only once. The ten largest clones add up to under 2% of the sample.

Specimen: alloreactive CD8+ T cells from a mixed lymphocyte reaction culture, collected before intestinal transplant. This sample's cell subset or site label indicates: CFSE-low proliferating T cells sorted from roughly six-day pre-transplant mixed lymphocyte reaction (GvH or HvG direction). The receptor source for this set is a human patient who received an intestinal transplant.

This clone was detected only a few times. The chain carries TRBV27 and TRBJ2-7, with unresolved D. The CDR3 is 13 residues long. Trimming shortened V by 5 bases and J by 2 bases, and 10 bases separated the two germline ends. The germline gives CDR1 MNHEY, CDR2 SMNVEV (reference sequence). CDR3 residues: CASSKSTTYEQYF. CDR3 sequence (DNA): TGTGCCAGCAGTAAGTCTACGACCTACGAGCAGTACTTC.

This chain joins TRBV5-1 and TRBJ2-3; 7 bases line up with TRBD2. The length of the CDR3 is 19 residues. Germline trimming cut 1 base from V and 1 base from J; bases unmatched to any gene: 15. CDR1 is SGHRS and CDR2 is YFSETQ in the germline V gene. The CDR3 spells CASSLLQASGMIRTDTQYF. As DNA, the CDR3 is TGCGCCAGCAGCTTGTTGCAGGCTAGCGGAATGATCCGCACAGATACGCAGTATTTT.

The chain uses TRBV7-3 and TRBJ2-1; D might be TRBD1 (8 bases). Germline loops: CDR1 SGHTA, CDR2 FQGTGA. This CDR3 is built from 15 residues. The germline V and J ends were trimmed by 5 bases and 3 bases, with 14 bases remaining between them. CDR3 protein: CASSPTGEGYNEQFF. The CDR3 DNA is TGTGCCAGCAGCCCGACAGGGGAGGGCTACAATGAGCAGTTCTTC.

The chain couples TRBV6-4 to TRBJ2-7, with no clear D. This CDR3 comprises 13 residues. Trimming cost V 5 bases and J 1 base, with 9 bases left between them. Germline CDR1 is MRHNA and CDR2 is SNTAGT. The chain's CDR3 is CASSTPGSYEQYF. The CDR3 DNA reads TGTGCCAGCAGTACACCCGGATCCTACGAGCAGTACTTC.

The chain has TRBV7-9 and TRBJ2-7; tentatively, D is TRBD1 (6 bases). The CDR3 runs 13 residues. V was clipped by 4 bases and J by 1 base, with 8 bases between them. Germline loops: CDR1 SEHNR, CDR2 FQNEAQ (reference sequence). The DNA for the CDR3 is TGTGCCAGCAGCTCGCAGGGGTCCTACGAGCAGTACTTC. It codes for CASSSQGSYEQYF.

The rearrangement uses TRBV5-1 and TRBJ2-1; 14 nucleotides align to TRBD2. Trimming took 3 bases from V and 9 from J; bases not matched to a gene: 5. CDR1 SGHRS and CDR2 YFSETQ come from the germline V gene. CDR3 length: 15 amino acids. CDR3 nucleotide sequence: TGCGCCAGCAGCTGGGGACTAGCGGGAGATCTTGAGCAGTTCTTC. It encodes CASSWGLAGDLEQFF.

V gene TRBV11-3 combines with J gene TRBJ2-3; D is possibly TRBD2 (6 bases). The CDR3 totals 15 residues. Trimming took off 1 base at V and 0 bases at J, with 8 bases between the two ends. The germline V gene has CDR1 SGHNT and CDR2 YENEEA. CDR3 residues: CASSLGRGSTDTQYF. CDR3 DNA sequence: TGTGCCAGCAGCTTAGGGCGGGGTAGCACAGATACGCAGTATTTT.

In this sample, this clone is medium-sized. The chain employs TRBV7-9 and TRBJ2-6; D not certain. The V gene's germline CDR1 is SEHNR and CDR2 FQNEAQ (reference sequence). This CDR3 has 13 residues. V was clipped by 1 base and J by 4 bases, with 2 bases between them. The CDR3 DNA sequence: TGTGCCAGCAGCTTAGTCGGGGCCAACGTCCTGACTTTC. Its translation is CASSLVGANVLTF.

This clone is medium-sized (0.01 to 0.1%) in the sample. The rearrangement uses TRBV10-3 and TRBJ1-2; 7 bases fit TRBD1. CDR1 and CDR2 (germline): ENHRY, SYGVKD. V was pared by 2 bases and J by 8 bases, with 5 bases of the junction left unmatched. This CDR3 has 13 amino acids. DNA of the CDR3: TGTGCCATCAGTGAGCCGACAGGGCTCGGCTACACCTTC. It codes for CAISEPTGLGYTF.

The genes are TRBV29-1 and TRBJ1-5; TRBD1 aligns across 8 bases. This CDR3 has 13 residues. Germline CDR1 is SQVTM and CDR2 is ANQGSEA. Trimming at V came to 5 bases and at J to 5 bases, leaving 5 bases not matched to a gene. The CDR3 loop reads CSVNTGGDQPQHF. CDR3 bases: TGCAGCGTTAATACAGGGGGTGATCAGCCCCAGCATTTT.

This clone turned up a few times. The gene calls are TRBV2 and TRBJ2-7; D is uncertain. The germline CDR1 and CDR2 sequences are SNHLY and FYNNEI. CDR3 size: 11 residues. Deletions cut 3 bases from V and 6 bases from J, with 6 bases between. In nucleotides, the CDR3 is TGTGCCAGCAGTGACCACGCCGAGCAGTACTTC. Protein sequence: CASSDHAEQYF.